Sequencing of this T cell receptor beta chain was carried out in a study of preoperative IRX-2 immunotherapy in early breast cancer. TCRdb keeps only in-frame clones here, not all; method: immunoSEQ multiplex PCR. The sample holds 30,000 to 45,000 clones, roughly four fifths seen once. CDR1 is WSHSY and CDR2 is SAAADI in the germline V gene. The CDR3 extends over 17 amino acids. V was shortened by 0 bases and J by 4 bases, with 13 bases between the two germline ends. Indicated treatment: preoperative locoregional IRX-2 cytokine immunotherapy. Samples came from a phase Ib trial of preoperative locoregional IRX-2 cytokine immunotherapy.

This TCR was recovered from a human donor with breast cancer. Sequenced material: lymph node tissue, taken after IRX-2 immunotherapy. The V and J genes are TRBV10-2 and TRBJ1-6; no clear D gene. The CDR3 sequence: CASSESTQVKYNSPLHF. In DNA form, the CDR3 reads TGCGCCAGCAGTGAGTCGACGCAAGTCAAATATAATTCACCCCTCCACTTT.